The 21 T cell receptor beta chains in this list originate from one sample, sequenced in a study of blood T cell repertoires in COVID-19. Repertoires were generated with immunoSEQ multiplex PCR, while TCRdb's copy carries only in-frame clones and drops some. The sample carries approximately 200,000 clones, 70% to 90% recorded once. The sample was peripheral blood. The receptors here all came from a man aged 18 to 30 with active or convalescent COVID-19.

The J gene is TRBJ1-1, the V gene TRBV30, with D perhaps TRBD1 (6 bases). The germline V and J ends were trimmed by 2 bases and 8 bases, with 12 bases remaining between them. This CDR3 spans 12 amino acids. Germline V gives CDR1 GTSNPN, CDR2 SVGIG (reference sequence). The chain's CDR3 is CAWSSTGREAFF. CDR3 DNA: TGTGCCTGGAGTTCAACAGGGCGGGAAGCTTTCTTT.

The V and J genes are TRBV24-1 and TRBJ2-3; 7 bases line up with TRBD2. Trimming at V came to 3 bases and at J to 2 bases, leaving 13 bases not matched to a gene. This CDR3 has 18 amino acids. The germline gives CDR1 KGHDR, CDR2 SFDVKD. CDR3 residues: CATSDPLTSGGATDTQYF. The CDR3 bases are TGTGCCACCAGTGATCCGCTCACGTCGGGGGGAGCCACAGATACGCAGTATTTT.

The chain joins TRBV19 to TRBJ2-5; tentatively, D is TRBD1 (5 bases). The CDR3 spans 12 residues. V shed 6 bases and J shed 2 bases, with 7 bases lying between them. Per the germline V gene, CDR1 is LNHDA and CDR2 is SQIVND (reference sequence). DNA for the CDR3: TGTGCCAGTAGAAGGGGTCAAGAGACCCAGTACTTC. This translates into CASRRGQETQYF.

The chain has TRBV3-1 (or the pseudogene TRBV3-2) and TRBJ1-2; possible D gene TRBD1, 6 bases. The germline V gene has CDR1 LGHDT and CDR2 YNNKEL (reference sequence). V lost 4 bases and J 2 bases, leaving 23 bases between the germline ends. The CDR3 runs 18 residues. CDR3 in DNA: TGTGCCAGCAGCCCAACGCGCCTCACAGGGTTATCAAACTATGGCTACACCTTC. It is translated as CASSPTRLTGLSNYGYTF.

The chain recombines TRBV5-1 with TRBJ2-1; D possibly corresponds to TRBD1 (6 bases). This CDR3 region has 12 residues. Germline V gives CDR1 SGHRS, CDR2 YFSETQ. V was clipped by 2 bases and J by 6 bases, with 6 bases between them. The chain's CDR3 is CASSFRGNEQFF. The CDR3 coding sequence is TGCGCCAGCAGCTTCAGGGGCAATGAGCAGTTCTTC.

For this clone: One junction end disagrees with the germline gene, perhaps due to a read error. This chain links TRBV11-2 with TRBJ1-2, with D unresolved. CDR1 is SGHAT and CDR2 is FQNNGV in the germline V gene. This CDR3 is 13 amino acids long. This chain's CDR3 is CASTLLGQYGYTF. The CDR3 nucleotides read TGTGCCAGCACCTTATTGGGCCAATATGGCTACACCTTC.

The rearrangement joins TRBV7-9 to TRBJ2-2, with D perhaps matching TRBD2 (5 bases). CDR1 is SEHNR, CDR2 FQNEAQ, per germline (reference sequence). V was cut by 5 bases and J by 7 bases, with 14 bases left in between. The CDR3 consists of 14 residues. The CDR3 DNA is TGTGCCAGCAGCCGTCACGAGGGTAACGGGGAGCTGTTTTTT. Encoded protein: CASSRHEGNGELFF.

V is TRBV7-9 and J is TRBJ1-1; TRBD1 might be the D (5 bases). V was cut by 2 bases and J by 2 bases, with 18 bases left in between. CDR3 length equals 17 residues. In germline, CDR1 is SEHNR, CDR2 FQNEAQ (reference sequence). The CDR3 coding sequence is TGTGCCAGCAGCTTATGGGGACTCGCAACAGGAAACACTGAAGCTTTCTTT. It is translated as CASSLWGLATGNTEAFF.

This chain links TRBV9 with TRBJ2-2; D is perhaps TRBD2 (6 bases). The ends were cut back, 0 bases at V and 0 bases at J, with 12 bases in the middle. The germline V gene encodes CDR1 SGDLS and CDR2 YYNGEE. The CDR3 is 17 amino acids. This CDR3 reads CASSVGGGSSNTGELFF. In DNA, the CDR3 is TGTGCCAGCAGCGTAGGAGGAGGGAGTTCGAACACCGGGGAGCTGTTTTTT.

The V gene is TRBV6-5, the J gene TRBJ2-1; a possible D gene is TRBD1 (6 bases). Trimming shortened V by 7 bases and J by 5 bases, and 12 bases separated the two germline ends. Per the germline V gene, CDR1 is MNHEY and CDR2 is SVGAGI. The CDR3 is made up of 13 amino acids. The CDR3 reads CASNQDRDNEQFF. CDR3 nucleotides: TGTGCCAGCAACCAGGACAGAGACAATGAGCAGTTCTTC.

Note on this clone: This sample includes further DNA sequences coding for the same CDR3. The genes are TRBV5-4 and TRBJ1-5; D is uncertain. The CDR3 sequence is 14 residues long. V dropped 0 bases and J dropped 1 base, with 5 bases sitting between them. Germline V gene lookup returns CDR1 SGHNT and CDR2 YYREEE (reference sequence). The CDR3 sequence is CASSLAGSNQPQHF. DNA of the CDR3: TGTGCCAGCAGCTTGGCGGGGAGCAATCAGCCCCAGCATTTT.

The sample holds one count of this clone. This chain joins TRBV14 and TRBJ2-5, with 14 nucleotides matching TRBD2. The CDR3 has 19 residues. The germline gives CDR1 SGHDN, CDR2 FVKESK. Trimming at V came to 4 bases and at J to 5 bases, leaving 15 bases not matched to a gene. CDR3 residues: CASSLTLGLAGVGQETQYF. As DNA, the CDR3 is TGTGCCAGCAGCCTTACCCTGGGACTAGCGGGAGTTGGCCAGGAGACCCAGTACTTC.

J is TRBJ2-1 and V is TRBV25-1; 9 bases agree with TRBD2. J lost 3 bases, V lost 6 bases, and 6 bases had no gene match. Per germline, CDR1 MGHDK and CDR2 SYGVNS. CDR3 length: 15 amino acids. CDR3 sequence (DNA): TGTGCCAGCAGGGCGAGCGGGAGGCACTACAATGAGCAGTTCTTC. Amino acid sequence: CASRASGRHYNEQFF.

This clone was counted only a few times. The chain has TRBV9 and TRBJ2-1; 8 bases line up with TRBD2. The CDR3 spans 15 residues. With 4 bases clipped from V and 2 bases from J, the junction kept 5 bases outside the gene matches. Germline CDR1 is SGDLS and CDR2 is YYNGEE. This CDR3 reads CASSSLAEAYNEQFF. The DNA of the CDR3 is TGTGCCAGCAGCTCACTAGCGGAGGCCTACAATGAGCAGTTCTTC.

The chain carries TRBV5-6 and TRBJ1-1, with 11 bases aligning to TRBD1. With 3 bases clipped from V and 3 bases from J, the junction kept 7 bases outside the gene matches. In germline, CDR1 is SGHDT, CDR2 YYEEEE. CDR3 length: 16 residues. CDR3 sequence: CASSYLGGQGDTEAFF. DNA of the CDR3: TGTGCCAGCAGCTATTTAGGGGGACAGGGGGACACTGAAGCTTTCTTT.

V usage is TRBV19 and J usage is TRBJ1-5; possible D gene TRBD1, 5 bases. This CDR3 comprises 13 residues. V gave up 4 bases and J gave up 5 bases, with 9 bases separating them. From germline, CDR1 is LNHDA and CDR2 SQIVND (reference sequence). The DNA for the CDR3 is TGTGCCAGTAGTACAGGGAGGGATCAGCCCCAGCATTTT. Translation: CASSTGRDQPQHF.

The rearrangement links TRBV27 to TRBJ2-6, with 9 bases lining up with TRBD1. Germline CDR1 is MNHEY and CDR2 is SMNVEV (reference sequence). With 5 bases clipped from V and 0 bases from J, the junction kept 11 bases outside the gene matches. The CDR3 has 19 residues. CDR3 region: CASSRSRTGDVSGANVLTF. CDR3 in DNA: TGTGCCAGCAGTCGCTCCAGGACAGGGGACGTCTCTGGGGCCAACGTCCTGACTTTC.

V and J are TRBV27 and TRBJ2-3; TRBD2 is a possible D gene (7 bases). CDR3 length equals 15 residues. CDR1 is MNHEY and CDR2 is SMNVEV in the germline V gene (reference sequence). Between the trimmed V and J ends, which lost 5 bases and 3 bases, there was a span of 15 bases. The CDR3 here is CASSTVGRGTDTQYF. As DNA, the CDR3 is TGTGCCAGCAGTACCGTAGGGAGGGGGACAGATACGCAGTATTTT.

V usage is TRBV28 and J usage is TRBJ1-3, with 7 bases that match TRBD1. Germline lookup yields CDR1 MDHEN and CDR2 SYDVKM. The CDR3 extends over 14 amino acids. The V segment lost 7 bases and the J segment 10 bases; nucleotides outside the gene matches: 13. CDR3 region: CASNLDYRGQTIYF. In nucleotides, the CDR3 is TGTGCCAGCAACCTAGACTACAGGGGCCAGACCATATATTTT.

This chain uses TRBV15 with TRBJ2-1; weak D call: TRBD2 (6 bases). V lost 0 bases to trimming and J lost 3 bases, with 15 bases between them. Germline values: CDR1 LNHNV, CDR2 YYDKDF (reference sequence). CDR3 length: 17 amino acids. CDR3 protein: CATSRDQLARYYNEQFF. CDR3 coding DNA: TGTGCCACCAGCAGAGACCAACTAGCCCGATACTACAATGAGCAGTTCTTC.

J is TRBJ2-1 and V is TRBV10-1; TRBD1 agrees at 9 bases. The CDR3 is 14 residues long. Germline CDR1 WNHNN, CDR2 SYGVQD (reference sequence). Germline trimming cut 8 bases from V and 5 bases from J; bases unmatched to any gene: 7. As DNA, the CDR3 is TGCGCCAGCGGACAGGGGACCTTTGACAATGAGCAGTTCTTC. Its protein is CASGQGTFDNEQFF.